Shown below are 19 T cell receptor beta chains from a single sample sequenced in a study of graft-versus-host responses after intestinal transplantation. Method: immunoSEQ multiplex PCR; TCRdb's copy keeps in-frame clones and lacks some. The profile shows fewer than 95,000 clones, 80% to 95% of them singletons. These receptors have no identified antigens. The sample here was unstimulated CD8+ T cells sorted from spleen or lymph node cells, taken before transplant. These receptor sequences come from a human donor who was the organ donor for an intestinal transplant.

J is TRBJ2-1 and V is TRBV28; weak D call: TRBD2 (6 bases). Germline CDR1 MDHEN, CDR2 SYDVKM. Trimming left V 5 bases short and J 2 bases short, with 10 bases between. The CDR3 has 14 amino acids. The CDR3 loop reads CASSQRAAYNEQFF. CDR3 nucleotides: TGTGCCAGCAGTCAGCGGGCAGCCTACAATGAGCAGTTCTTC.

CDR3 in amino acids: CASSPLGGHEQYF. In nucleotides, the CDR3 is TGTGCCAGCAGCCCCTTGGGAGGCCACGAGCAGTACTTC. The V gene is TRBV7-3, the J gene TRBJ2-7, with D possibly matching TRBD2 (6 bases). The CDR3 runs to 13 residues. CDR1 is SGHTA and CDR2 is FQGTGA in the germline V gene. V gave up 5 bases and J gave up 5 bases, with 13 bases separating them.

The chain has TRBV5-1 and TRBJ2-2; D ambiguous. The CDR3 runs to 14 residues. Germline V gives CDR1 SGHRS, CDR2 YFSETQ. V lost 0 bases and J 7 bases, leaving 10 bases between the germline ends. The CDR3 DNA reads TGCGCCAGCAGCTTGGTGACGGGTGGCGGGGAGCTGTTTTTT. The encoded protein is CASSLVTGGGELFF. Based on the CDR3 plus reference TRBV5-1 and TRBJ2-2, the full variable domain is KAGVTQTPRYLIKTRGQQVTLSCSPISGHRSVSWYQQTPGQGLQFLFEYFSETQRNKGNFPGRFSGRQFSNSRSEMNVSTLELGDSALYLCASSLVTGGGELFFGEGSRLTVL.

This chain joins TRBV7-9 and TRBJ2-4; D perhaps matches TRBD1 (5 bases). The V and J ends lost 9 bases and 5 bases respectively, with 14 bases between them. Germline-derived CDR1 and CDR2 are SEHNR and FQNEAQ (reference sequence). The length of the CDR3 is 13 residues. CDR3 nucleotide sequence: TGTGCCAGTCAAGGGCAGGGCCAAAACATTCAGTACTTC. Protein sequence: CASQGQGQNIQYF.

The rearrangement joins TRBV5-1 to TRBJ1-6; D is perhaps TRBD1 (5 bases). Trimming removed 5 bases at V and 7 bases at J, with 16 bases between. This CDR3 region has 15 residues. Germline V gene sequence: CDR1 SGHRS, CDR2 YFSETQ. The CDR3 bases are TGCGCCAGCAGTCCCCGGGGGGGTGTGAATTCACCCCTCCACTTT. It codes for CASSPRGGVNSPLHF.

This chain joins TRBV6-5 and TRBJ2-7; 8 bases map to TRBD1. The CDR3 is 12 residues long. CDR1 is MNHEY, CDR2 SVGAGI, per germline. J gave up 6 bases and V 6 bases, and 4 bases lay outside the gene matches. The CDR3 bases are TGTGCCAGCAGGAACAGGGGGTCCGAGCAGTACTTC. Translated: CASRNRGSEQYF.

The rearrangement uses TRBV5-4 and TRBJ1-1, with D maybe TRBD1 (6 bases). The CDR3 sequence is 14 residues long. With 3 bases removed from V and 5 bases from J, the gap between germline ends came to 14 bases. Germline V gene lookup returns CDR1 SGHNT and CDR2 YYREEE (reference sequence). CDR3 nucleotides: TGTGCCAGCAGCTCCCCGGACAGACGTACTGAAGCTTTCTTT. Encoded protein: CASSSPDRRTEAFF.

The V call is TRBV15, the J call TRBJ2-3; possibly TRBD1 for D (5 bases). This CDR3 has 14 residues. The V gene lost 0 bases and the J gene lost 5 bases, with 9 bases spanning the gap. Germline V lookup: CDR1 LNHNV, CDR2 YYDKDF (reference sequence). The CDR3: CATSRDWGGDTQYF. The CDR3 DNA reads as TGTGCCACCAGCAGAGATTGGGGCGGAGATACGCAGTATTTT.

This CDR3 is CSVEVEGGPLYEQFF. CDR3 DNA sequence: TGCAGCGTTGAAGTTGAGGGGGGGCCGCTCTATGAGCAGTTCTTC. The J gene is TRBJ2-1, the V gene TRBV29-1; D is perhaps TRBD2 (7 bases). Germline V gene sequence: CDR1 SQVTM, CDR2 ANQGSEA. The CDR3 is 15 residues long. V lost 1 base, J lost 8 bases, and 18 bases lay in between.

The rearrangement uses TRBV5-6 and TRBJ2-5, with 8 nucleotides matching TRBD1. Germline trimming cut 4 bases from V and 3 bases from J; bases unmatched to any gene: 11. The V gene's germline CDR1 is SGHDT and CDR2 YYEEEE. The CDR3 length is 16 residues. The CDR3 DNA reads as TGTGCCAGCAGCCCTACCCGGGGGACAGGTGAAGAGACCCAGTACTTC. Its protein product is CASSPTRGTGEETQYF.

This clone was detected a few times. The V and J genes are TRBV10-3 and TRBJ1-2; 7 bases match TRBD1. CDR1 ENHRY and CDR2 SYGVKD come from the germline V gene. Trimming removed 2 bases from V and 1 base from J; junction bases left unmatched: 13. This CDR3 has 18 amino acids. CDR3 coding DNA: TGTGCCATCAGTGAGGCGAAGGGGGCCGAAAGCTTTAACTATGGCTACACCTTC. It specifies CAISEAKGAESFNYGYTF.

As concerns this clone: The junction departs from the called germline gene at one end, perhaps through a read error. At the DNA level, this CDR3 is encoded by other sequences in the same sample as well. V gene TRBV7-9 combines with J gene TRBJ1-6; no firm D call. This CDR3 region has 13 residues. Germline V gene data show CDR1 as SEHNR and CDR2 as FQNEAQ (reference sequence). CDR3 nucleotide sequence: TGCGCCAGCAGCTCTACAGTTTATTCACCCCTCCACTTT. Residues: CASSSTVYSPLHF. Drawing the rest from reference TRBV7-9 and TRBJ1-6, the complete variable domain is DTGVSQNPRHKITKRGQNVTFRCDPISEHNRLYWYRQTLGQGPEFLTYFQNEAQLEKSRLLSDRFSAERPKGSFSTLEIQRTEQGDSAMYLCASSSTVYSPLHFGNGTRLTVT.

This clone was picked up one time. The V and J genes are TRBV10-1 and TRBJ2-1; TRBD2 matches 11 bases. Germline-derived CDR1 and CDR2 are WNHNN and SYGVQD (reference sequence). With V trimmed by 4 bases and J by 10 bases, 6 bases remained unmatched. The CDR3 runs to 14 residues. CDR3 protein: CASSVAGGPREQFF. CDR3 DNA sequence: TGCGCCAGCAGTGTAGCGGGGGGGCCGAGGGAGCAGTTCTTC.

The J gene is TRBJ2-1, the V gene TRBV11-1, with 7 bases lining up with TRBD2. With V trimmed by 5 bases and J by 2 bases, 9 bases remained unmatched. The CDR3 totals 16 residues. The germline gives CDR1 SGHAT, CDR2 FQDESV (reference sequence). CDR3 sequence (DNA): TGTGCCAGCAGCCCTGAGCCCCGGGGGGCCTACAATGAGCAGTTCTTC. It is translated as CASSPEPRGAYNEQFF.

This chain joins TRBV5-1 and TRBJ2-3; D might be TRBD1 (6 bases). Trimming removed 1 base at V and 2 bases at J, with 17 bases between. This CDR3 contains 17 residues. Germline assignment: CDR1 SGHRS and CDR2 YFSETQ. The CDR3 region is CASSLIERQVDTDTQYF. The CDR3, as DNA: TGCGCCAGCAGCTTGATTGAGAGACAGGTGGACACAGATACGCAGTATTTT.

The chain combines TRBV7-6 with TRBJ2-2; D is possibly TRBD1 (6 bases). V shed 1 base and J shed 6 bases, with 9 bases lying between them. The germline V gene encodes CDR1 SGHVS and CDR2 FNYEAQ. This CDR3 has 14 residues. The CDR3 DNA follows: TGTGCCAGCAGCTTAGTAGGGGGATCCGGGGAGCTGTTTTTT. It translates to CASSLVGGSGELFF.

The chain is built from TRBV5-1 and TRBJ2-1; the match to TRBD2 covers 11 bases. The V gene's germline CDR1 is SGHRS and CDR2 YFSETQ. J was trimmed by 3 bases and V by 9 bases; bases with no gene match: 8. This CDR3 is built from 15 residues. CDR3 sequence (DNA): TGCGCCACCGCTAGCGGGGGGACTGTCTACAATGAGCAGTTCTTC. Translation gives CATASGGTVYNEQFF.

The rearrangement joins TRBV5-1 to TRBJ1-6, with 8 bases that match TRBD1. The CDR3 sequence is 17 residues long. Looked up from germline, CDR1 is SGHRS and CDR2 is YFSETQ. Germline trimming cut 0 bases from V and 4 bases from J; bases unmatched to any gene: 6. CDR3 in DNA: TGCGCCAGCAGCTTGGTCGGGCAGGGGGCGTATAATTCACCCCTCCACTTT. Protein product: CASSLVGQGAYNSPLHF.

This clone was found once. The chain recombines TRBV7-2 with TRBJ2-5; 9 bases align to TRBD2. CDR1 SGHTA and CDR2 FQGNSA come from the germline V gene. Losses at the gene ends were 1 base for V and 6 bases for J; bases not matched to a gene: 12. The CDR3 extends over 17 amino acids. This CDR3 is CASSLVSGGGAGKTQYF. The CDR3 nucleotides are TGTGCCAGCAGCTTAGTTTCGGGCGGGGGGGCTGGAAAGACCCAGTACTTC.